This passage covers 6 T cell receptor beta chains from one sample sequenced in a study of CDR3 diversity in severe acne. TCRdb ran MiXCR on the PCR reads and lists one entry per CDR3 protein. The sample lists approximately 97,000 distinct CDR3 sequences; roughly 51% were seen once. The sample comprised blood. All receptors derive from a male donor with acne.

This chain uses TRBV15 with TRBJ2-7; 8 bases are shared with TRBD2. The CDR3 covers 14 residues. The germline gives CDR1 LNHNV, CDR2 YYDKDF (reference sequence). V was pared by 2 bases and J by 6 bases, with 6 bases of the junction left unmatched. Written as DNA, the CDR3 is TGTGCCACCAGCAGATTCACCGGGACTAGCGAGCAGTACTTC. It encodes CATSRFTGTSEQYF.

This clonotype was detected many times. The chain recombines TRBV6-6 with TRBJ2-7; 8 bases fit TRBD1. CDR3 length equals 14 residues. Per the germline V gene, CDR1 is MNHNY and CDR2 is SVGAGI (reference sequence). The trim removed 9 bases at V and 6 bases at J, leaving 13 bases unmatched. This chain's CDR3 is CASTFRTGSLEQYF. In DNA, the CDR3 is TGTGCCAGTACCTTCCGGACAGGGTCCCTCGAGCAGTACTTC.

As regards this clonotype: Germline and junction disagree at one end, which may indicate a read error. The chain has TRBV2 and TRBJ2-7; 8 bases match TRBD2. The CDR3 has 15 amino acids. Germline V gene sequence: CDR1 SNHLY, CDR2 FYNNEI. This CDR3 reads CATSILAGTTREQYF. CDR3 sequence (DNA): TGTGCCACCAGTATTTTAGCGGGGACGACTAGGGAGCAGTACTTC. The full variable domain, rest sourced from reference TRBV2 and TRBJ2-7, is EPEVTQTPSHQVTQMGQEVILRCVPISNHLYFYWYRQILGQKVEFLVSFYNNEISEKSEIFDDQFSVERPDGSNFTLKIRSTKLEDSAMYFCATSILAGTTREQYFGPGTRLTVT.

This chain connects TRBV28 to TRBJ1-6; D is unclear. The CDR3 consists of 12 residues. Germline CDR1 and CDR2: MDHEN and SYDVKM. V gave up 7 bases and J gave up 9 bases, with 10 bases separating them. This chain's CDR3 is CASTVGSSPLHF. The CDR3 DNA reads TGTGCCAGCACTGTGGGTAGTTCACCCCTCCACTTT. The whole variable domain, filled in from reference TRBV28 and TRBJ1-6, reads DVKVTQSSRYLVKRTGEKVFLECVQDMDHENMFWYRQDPGLGLRLIYFSYDVKMKEKGDIPEGYSVSREKKERFSLILESASTNQTSMYLCASTVGSSPLHFGNGTRLTVT.

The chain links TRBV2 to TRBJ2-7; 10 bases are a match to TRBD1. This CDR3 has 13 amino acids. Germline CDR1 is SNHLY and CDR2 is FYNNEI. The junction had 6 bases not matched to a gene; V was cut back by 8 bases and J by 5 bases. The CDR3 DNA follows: TGTGCCAGCTCGGGACAGGGGAAGAACGAGCAGTACTTC. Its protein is CASSGQGKNEQYF.

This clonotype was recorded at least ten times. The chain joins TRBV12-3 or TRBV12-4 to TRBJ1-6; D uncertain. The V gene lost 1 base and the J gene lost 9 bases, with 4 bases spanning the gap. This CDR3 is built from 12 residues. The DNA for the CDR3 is TGTGCCAGCAGTTTAGAAGGTTCACCCCTCCACTTT. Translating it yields CASSLEGSPLHF.